Listed below are T cell receptor beta chains from one sample, sequenced in a study of OX40 agonist ivuxolimab in advanced cancers. Data came from immunoSEQ multiplex PCR; TCRdb stores just in-frame clones and leaves some out. The profile shows about 69,000 clones, about 80% of them singletons. This specimen was CD4+ or CD8+ T cells sorted from blood, taken in a trial of the OX40 agonist ivuxolimab. The receptors derive from an adult with an advanced solid tumor such as melanoma, head and neck, liver or kidney cancer. The CDR3 runs from the conserved cysteine through the conserved F or W. Fields, in order: CDR3 DNA, CDR3 protein, J gene, D gene, CDR3 length, V gene, clone size. A D gene is named only where the DNA matches it firmly. Clone size, where shown, is once, few, many, or a class for clones that have expanded.

CDR3nt: TGTGCCACCAGCAGAGAATGGGACGGGGGAGCTTTCTTT; CDR3aa: CATSREWDGGAFF; j_gene: TRBJ1-1; d_gene: NA; len: 13; v_gene: TRBV15; abundance: NA
CDR3nt: TGTGCCTGGAGGACCCCTGCTAGCGGGGAACTCAGGGGGTCGCGCGAGCAGTACTTC; CDR3aa: CAWRTPASGELRGSREQYF; j_gene: TRBJ2-7; d_gene: TRBD2; len: 19; v_gene: TRBV30; abundance: NA
CDR3nt: TGCGCCAGCAGCTCCACCGGAGCGGGAGGGAAGGGTGAGCAGTTCTTC; CDR3aa: CASSSTGAGGKGEQFF; j_gene: TRBJ2-1; d_gene: TRBD2; len: 16; v_gene: TRBV5-1; abundance: NA
CDR3nt: TGTGCCAGCAGCTTTCGGGGTGAGGGCAAGCAGTACTTC; CDR3aa: CASSFRGEGKQYF; j_gene: TRBJ2-7; d_gene: NA; len: 13; v_gene: TRBV7-8; abundance: NA
CDR3nt: TGTGCCAGCAGTGCCCGGGATAGATCCTACGAGCAGTACTTC; CDR3aa: CASSARDRSYEQYF; j_gene: TRBJ2-7; d_gene: NA; len: 14; v_gene: TRBV28; abundance: NA
CDR3nt: TGTGCCAGCAGTTTATCAGGACAGTTCTCTGGAAACACCATATATTTT; CDR3aa: CASSLSGQFSGNTIYF; j_gene: TRBJ1-3; d_gene: NA; len: 16; v_gene: TRBV28; abundance: NA
CDR3nt: TGCGCCAGCAGCTTGGTTTTGGGGGGTTCGAACACCGGGGAGCTGTTTTTT; CDR3aa: CASSLVLGGSNTGELFF; j_gene: TRBJ2-2; d_gene: NA; len: 17; v_gene: TRBV5-1; abundance: NA
CDR3nt: TGTGCCAGCAGTTCCGACAGCTCCACCGGGGAGCTGTTTTTT; CDR3aa: CASSSDSSTGELFF; j_gene: TRBJ2-2; d_gene: NA; len: 14; v_gene: TRBV2; abundance: NA
CDR3nt: TGTGCCAGCAGCTTGGGCTTTGAGCAGTTCTTC; CDR3aa: CASSLGFEQFF; j_gene: TRBJ2-1; d_gene: NA; len: 11; v_gene: TRBV5-6; abundance: few
CDR3nt: TGTGCCAGCAGTTCCGGACCCTTCCAAGAGACCCAGTACTTC; CDR3aa: CASSSGPFQETQYF; j_gene: TRBJ2-5; d_gene: NA; len: 14; v_gene: TRBV11-2; abundance: once
CDR3nt: TGTGCCAGCAGGGTTGCCGGGAGGGACCAGCCCCAGCATTTT; CDR3aa: CASRVAGRDQPQHF; j_gene: TRBJ1-5; d_gene: NA; len: 14; v_gene: TRBV6-1; abundance: once
CDR3nt: TGTGCCAGCAGTGAACAGGGGGGGGATCAGCCCCAGCATTTT; CDR3aa: CASSEQGGDQPQHF; j_gene: TRBJ1-5; d_gene: TRBD1; len: 14; v_gene: TRBV2; abundance: NA
CDR3nt: TGTGCCAGCAGTACTAGACAGGGGGTCGGGACCGGGGAGCTGTTTTTT; CDR3aa: CASSTRQGVGTGELFF; j_gene: TRBJ2-2; d_gene: TRBD1; len: 16; v_gene: TRBV28; abundance: NA
CDR3nt: TGCGCCAGCAGCCAAGAACCGGGACAGGGGGCGCGGGGCTACACCTTC; CDR3aa: CASSQEPGQGARGYTF; j_gene: TRBJ1-2; d_gene: TRBD1; len: 16; v_gene: TRBV4-1; abundance: NA
CDR3nt: TGTGCCAGCAGCACCAGACTAGCGGGAGTGAATGAGCAGTTCTTC; CDR3aa: CASSTRLAGVNEQFF; j_gene: TRBJ2-1; d_gene: TRBD2; len: 15; v_gene: TRBV11-3; abundance: NA
CDR3nt: TGTGCCAGCAGCTTGGGTGGGAACACCGGGGAGCTGTTTTTT; CDR3aa: CASSLGGNTGELFF; j_gene: TRBJ2-2; d_gene: NA; len: 14; v_gene: TRBV7-9; abundance: NA
CDR3nt: TGTGCCAGTAGTATAGGGGGGCAACTTAGGGGCGAGCAGTACTTC; CDR3aa: CASSIGGQLRGEQYF; j_gene: TRBJ2-7; d_gene: NA; len: 15; v_gene: TRBV19; abundance: NA
CDR3nt: TGTGCCAGTAGTATAGATCTGAGAGATGGCTACACCTTC; CDR3aa: CASSIDLRDGYTF; j_gene: TRBJ1-2; d_gene: NA; len: 13; v_gene: TRBV19; abundance: NA
CDR3nt: TGCAGCGTTGGCAGGGGAGCAGATACGCAGTATTTT; CDR3aa: CSVGRGADTQYF; j_gene: TRBJ2-3; d_gene: NA; len: 12; v_gene: TRBV29-1; abundance: NA
CDR3nt: TGTGCCTGGAGTGCCGTGGGCAATGAGCAGTTCTTC; CDR3aa: CAWSAVGNEQFF; j_gene: TRBJ2-1; d_gene: NA; len: 12; v_gene: TRBV30; abundance: NA